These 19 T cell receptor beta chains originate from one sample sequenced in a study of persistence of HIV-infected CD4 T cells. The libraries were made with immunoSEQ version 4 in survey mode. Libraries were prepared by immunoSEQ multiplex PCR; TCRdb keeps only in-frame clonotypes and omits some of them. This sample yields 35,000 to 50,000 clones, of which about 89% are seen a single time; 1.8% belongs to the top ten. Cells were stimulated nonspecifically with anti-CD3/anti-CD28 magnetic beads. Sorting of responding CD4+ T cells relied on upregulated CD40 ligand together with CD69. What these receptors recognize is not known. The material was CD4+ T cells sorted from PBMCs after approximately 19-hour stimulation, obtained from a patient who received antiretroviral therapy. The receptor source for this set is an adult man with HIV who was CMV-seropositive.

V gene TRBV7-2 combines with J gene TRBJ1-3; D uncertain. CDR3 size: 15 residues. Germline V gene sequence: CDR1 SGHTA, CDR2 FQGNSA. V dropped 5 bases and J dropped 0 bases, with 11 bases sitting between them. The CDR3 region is CASSLEGSSGNTIYF. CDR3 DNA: TGTGCCAGCAGCCTGGAAGGGAGCTCTGGAAACACCATATATTTT.

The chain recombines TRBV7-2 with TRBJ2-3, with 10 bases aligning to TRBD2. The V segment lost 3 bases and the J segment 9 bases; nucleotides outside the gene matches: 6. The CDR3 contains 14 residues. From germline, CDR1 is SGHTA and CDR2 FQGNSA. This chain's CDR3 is CASSFPGLAATQYF. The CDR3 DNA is TGTGCCAGCAGCTTCCCCGGACTAGCGGCCACGCAGTATTTT.

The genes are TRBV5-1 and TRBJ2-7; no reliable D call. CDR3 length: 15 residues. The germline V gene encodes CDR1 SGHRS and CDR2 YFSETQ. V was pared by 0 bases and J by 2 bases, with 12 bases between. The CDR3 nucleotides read TGCGCCAGCAGCTTGGCACCTGGCGCGACCTACGAGCAGTACTTC. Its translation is CASSLAPGATYEQYF.

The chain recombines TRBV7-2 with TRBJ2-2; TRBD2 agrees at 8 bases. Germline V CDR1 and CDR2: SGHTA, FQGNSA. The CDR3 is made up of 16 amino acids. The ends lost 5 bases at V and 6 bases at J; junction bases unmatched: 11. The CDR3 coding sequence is TGTGCCAGCAGCAAACAGGCCGGGGGGGTCCCCGGGGAGCTGTTTTTT. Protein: CASSKQAGGVPGELFF.

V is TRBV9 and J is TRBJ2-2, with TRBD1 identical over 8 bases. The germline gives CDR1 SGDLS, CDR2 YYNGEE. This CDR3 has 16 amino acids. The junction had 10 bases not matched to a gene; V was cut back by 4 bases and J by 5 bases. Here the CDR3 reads CASSPRGQGRTGELFF. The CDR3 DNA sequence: TGTGCCAGCAGCCCCCGAGGACAGGGACGTACCGGGGAGCTGTTTTTT.

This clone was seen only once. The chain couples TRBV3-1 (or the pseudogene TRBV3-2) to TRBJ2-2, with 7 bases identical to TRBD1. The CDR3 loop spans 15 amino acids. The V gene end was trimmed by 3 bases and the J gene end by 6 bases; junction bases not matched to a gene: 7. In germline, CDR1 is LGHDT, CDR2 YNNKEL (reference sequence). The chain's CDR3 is CASSQRQGKAGELFF. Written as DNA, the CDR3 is TGTGCCAGCAGCCAGAGACAGGGTAAAGCCGGGGAGCTGTTTTTT.

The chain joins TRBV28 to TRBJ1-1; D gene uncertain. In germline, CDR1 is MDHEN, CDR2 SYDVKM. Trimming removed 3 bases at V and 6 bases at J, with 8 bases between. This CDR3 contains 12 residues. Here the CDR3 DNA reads TGTGCCAGCAGTTTCCGACCGTCTGAAGCTTTCTTT. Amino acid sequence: CASSFRPSEAFF.

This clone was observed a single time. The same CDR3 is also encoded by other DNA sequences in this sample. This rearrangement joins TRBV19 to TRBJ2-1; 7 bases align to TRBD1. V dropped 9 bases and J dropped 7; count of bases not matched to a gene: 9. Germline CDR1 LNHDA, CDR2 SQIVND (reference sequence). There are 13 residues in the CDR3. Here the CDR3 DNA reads TGTGCCAGCAAAGTACAACAGGGGAATGAGCAGTTCTTC. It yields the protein CASKVQQGNEQFF. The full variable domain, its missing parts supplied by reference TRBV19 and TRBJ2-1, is DGGITQSPKYLFRKEGQNVTLSCEQNLNHDAMYWYRQDPGQGLRLIYYSQIVNDFQKGDIAEGYSVSREKKESFPLTVTSAQKNPTAFYLCASKVQQGNEQFFGPGTRLTVL.

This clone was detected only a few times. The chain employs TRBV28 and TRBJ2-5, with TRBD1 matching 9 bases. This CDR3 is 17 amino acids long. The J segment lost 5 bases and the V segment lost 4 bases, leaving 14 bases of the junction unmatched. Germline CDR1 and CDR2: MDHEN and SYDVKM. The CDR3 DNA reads TGTGCCAGCAGTTCACAACCGGGACAGGGCCGGGTGGAGACCCAGTACTTC. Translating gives CASSSQPGQGRVETQYF.

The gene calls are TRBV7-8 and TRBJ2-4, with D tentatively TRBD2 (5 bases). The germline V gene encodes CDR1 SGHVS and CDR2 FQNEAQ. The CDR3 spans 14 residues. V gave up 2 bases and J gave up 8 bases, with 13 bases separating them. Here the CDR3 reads CASSLKSLGDIQYF. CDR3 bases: TGTGCCAGCAGCTTAAAAAGCCTCGGGGACATTCAGTACTTC.

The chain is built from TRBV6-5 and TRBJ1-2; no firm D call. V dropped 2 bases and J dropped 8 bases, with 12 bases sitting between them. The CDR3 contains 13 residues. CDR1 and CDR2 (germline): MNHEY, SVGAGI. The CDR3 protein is CASSYAAVKGYTF. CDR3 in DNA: TGTGCCAGCAGTTACGCCGCTGTTAAGGGCTACACCTTC.

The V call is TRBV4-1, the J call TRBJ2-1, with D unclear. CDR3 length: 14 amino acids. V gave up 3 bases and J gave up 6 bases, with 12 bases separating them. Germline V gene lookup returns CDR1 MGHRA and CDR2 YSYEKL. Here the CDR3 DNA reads TGCGCCAGCAGCCACCCCCCGGCTCCCAATGAGCAGTTCTTC. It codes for CASSHPPAPNEQFF.

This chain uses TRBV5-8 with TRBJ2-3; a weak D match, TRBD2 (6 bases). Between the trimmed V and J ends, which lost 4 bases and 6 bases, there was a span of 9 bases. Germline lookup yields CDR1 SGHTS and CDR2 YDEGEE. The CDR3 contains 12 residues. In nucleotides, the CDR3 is TGTGCCAGCAGCCCCCGGGAGGATACGCAGTATTTT. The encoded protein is CASSPREDTQYF.

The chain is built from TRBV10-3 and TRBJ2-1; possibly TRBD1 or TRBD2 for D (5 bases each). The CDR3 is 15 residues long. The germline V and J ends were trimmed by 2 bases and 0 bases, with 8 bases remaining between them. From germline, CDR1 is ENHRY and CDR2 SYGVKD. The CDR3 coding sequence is TGTGCCATCAGTGAGGGGACGGTCTCCTACAATGAGCAGTTCTTC. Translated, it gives CAISEGTVSYNEQFF.

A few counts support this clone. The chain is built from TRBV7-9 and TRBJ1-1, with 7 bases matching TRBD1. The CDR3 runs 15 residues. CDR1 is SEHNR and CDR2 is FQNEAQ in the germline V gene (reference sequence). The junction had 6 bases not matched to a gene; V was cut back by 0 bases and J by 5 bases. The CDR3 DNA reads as TGTGCCAGCAGCTTAGCCGGCAGGGGGAAGACTGAAGCTTTCTTT. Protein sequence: CASSLAGRGKTEAFF.

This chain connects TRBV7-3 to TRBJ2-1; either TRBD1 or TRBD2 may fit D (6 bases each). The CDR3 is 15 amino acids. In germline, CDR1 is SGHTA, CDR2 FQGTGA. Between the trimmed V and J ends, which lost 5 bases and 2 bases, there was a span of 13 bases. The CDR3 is CASSPSRGPYNEQFF. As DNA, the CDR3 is TGTGCCAGCAGCCCTTCCCGGGGGCCCTACAATGAGCAGTTCTTC.

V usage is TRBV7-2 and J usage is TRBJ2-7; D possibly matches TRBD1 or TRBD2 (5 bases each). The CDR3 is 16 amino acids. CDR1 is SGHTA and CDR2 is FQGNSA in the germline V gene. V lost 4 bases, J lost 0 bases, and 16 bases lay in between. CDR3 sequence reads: CASSSRLGPSSYEQYF. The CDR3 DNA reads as TGTGCCAGCAGCTCCCGATTGGGACCCAGCTCCTACGAGCAGTACTTC.

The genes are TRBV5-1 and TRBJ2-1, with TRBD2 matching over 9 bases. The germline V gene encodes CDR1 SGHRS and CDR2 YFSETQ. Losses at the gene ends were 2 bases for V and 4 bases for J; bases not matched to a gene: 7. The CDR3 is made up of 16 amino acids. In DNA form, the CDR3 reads TGCGCCAGCAGCTTTGCGGGGCGGGGGGGTTACAATGAGCAGTTCTTC. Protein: CASSFAGRGGYNEQFF.

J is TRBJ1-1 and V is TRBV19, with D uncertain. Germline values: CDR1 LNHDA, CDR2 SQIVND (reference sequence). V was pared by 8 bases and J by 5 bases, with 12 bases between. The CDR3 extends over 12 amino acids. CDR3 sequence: CASRWGRTEAFF. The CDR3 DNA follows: TGTGCCAGTCGTTGGGGTCGGACTGAAGCTTTCTTT.